These 17 T cell receptor beta chains were all obtained from the same sample, sequenced in a study of blood T cell repertoires in COVID-19. Clones were read by immunoSEQ multiplex PCR, and TCRdb kept only the in-frame ones, dropping some. The data show some 100,000 clones, approximately 87% seen once. The sequenced sample consisted of peripheral blood. These receptors were obtained from a woman in her sixties with acute or convalescent COVID-19.

This clone was seen just once. The chain is built from TRBV5-1 and TRBJ2-1; 8 bases align to TRBD1. CDR1 and CDR2 from the germline V gene are SGHRS and YFSETQ. Losses at the gene ends were 0 bases for V and 8 bases for J; bases not matched to a gene: 4. The CDR3 sequence is 14 residues long. CDR3 DNA: TGCGCCAGCAGCTTGGACCAGGGGGCCGATGAGCAGTTCTTC. Residues: CASSLDQGADEQFF.

The V call is TRBV28, the J call TRBJ1-5; 7 positions match TRBD1. V gave up 3 bases and J gave up 11 bases; unmatched junction bases: 13. The CDR3 is 15 amino acids. The germline V gene encodes CDR1 MDHEN and CDR2 SYDVKM. The CDR3: CASSFIDRALQAQHF. In DNA, the CDR3 is TGTGCCAGCAGTTTTATCGACAGGGCCCTACAAGCCCAGCATTTT.

The gene calls are TRBV28 and TRBJ1-4, with D possibly TRBD1 on 5 matching bases. Trimming removed 6 bases at V and 1 base at J, with 12 bases between. The CDR3 extends over 15 amino acids. Germline CDR1 reads MDHEN; CDR2 reads SYDVKM. The CDR3 nucleotides read TGTGCCAGCAGGTCGTCCGGGGGAACTAATGAAAAACTGTTTTTT. Amino acids: CASRSSGGTNEKLFF. Supplemented by reference TRBV28 and TRBJ1-4, the full variable domain reads DVKVTQSSRYLVKRTGEKVFLECVQDMDHENMFWYRQDPGLGLRLIYFSYDVKMKEKGDIPEGYSVSREKKERFSLILESASTNQTSMYLCASRSSGGTNEKLFFGSGTQLSVL.

The chain carries TRBV7-8 and TRBJ2-5; 9 bases map to TRBD2. The germline V gene encodes CDR1 SGHVS and CDR2 FQNEAQ. The CDR3 runs 17 residues. Unmatched junction bases numbered 7, after V lost 0 bases and J lost 2 bases. The DNA of the CDR3 is TGTGCCAGCAGCTTAGCGTTAAGGGCGGGGGGGCAAGAGACCCAGTACTTC. Translating it yields CASSLALRAGGQETQYF.

This clone was found a few times. V and J are TRBV3-1 (or the pseudogene TRBV3-2) and TRBJ2-5; 7 bases are a match to TRBD2. CDR1 LGHDT and CDR2 YNNKEL come from the germline V gene (reference sequence). V lost 2 bases to trimming and J lost 4 bases; unmatched junction nucleotides: 4. This CDR3 spans 14 amino acids. CDR3 sequence reads: CASSQSLAGETQYF. CDR3 sequence (DNA): TGTGCCAGCAGCCAATCATTAGCGGGAGAGACCCAGTACTTC.

The chain carries TRBV6-5 and TRBJ1-5; 8 nucleotides line up with TRBD1. The V gene end was trimmed by 6 bases and the J gene end by 7 bases; junction bases not matched to a gene: 8. CDR3 size: 14 residues. The germline gives CDR1 MNHEY, CDR2 SVGAGI. CDR3 loop: CASSSGQGGQPQHF. The CDR3 bases are TGTGCCAGCAGCTCAGGACAGGGAGGGCAGCCCCAGCATTTT.

This clone appeared once. The chain uses TRBV10-3 and TRBJ1-5, with D unresolved. The V end lost 8 bases, the J end lost 6 bases, and 17 bases lay between the germline ends. The CDR3 runs 14 residues. In germline, CDR1 is ENHRY, CDR2 SYGVKD. The CDR3: CAIAKQSTGQPQHF. The DNA for the CDR3 is TGTGCCATCGCAAAGCAGAGCACGGGTCAGCCCCAGCATTTT.

V usage is TRBV10-1 and J usage is TRBJ2-5; 7 nucleotides line up with TRBD1. CDR3 length: 16 amino acids. V was clipped by 3 bases and J by 1 base; unmatched bases: 8. Per the germline V gene, CDR1 is WNHNN and CDR2 is SYGVQD (reference sequence). The CDR3 loop reads CASSETSGQTQETQYF. CDR3 bases: TGCGCCAGCAGTGAAACCTCGGGACAGACCCAAGAGACCCAGTACTTC.

The rearrangement links TRBV5-4 to TRBJ1-3; 10 nucleotides match TRBD1. V dropped 3 bases and J dropped 7; count of bases not matched to a gene: 7. The CDR3 is 15 amino acids. The germline gives CDR1 SGHNT, CDR2 YYREEE (reference sequence). CDR3 bases: TGTGCCAGCAGCTGGGACCGGGACAGGGGTAACACCATATATTTT. This encodes CASSWDRDRGNTIYF.

The chain uses TRBV21-1 and TRBJ2-5; TRBD2 reflects the table's D call only, with no check against the DNA. TRBV21-1 corresponds to a pseudogene. The CDR3 spans 12 residues. The chain's CDR3 is CASGGGKETQYF. As DNA, the CDR3 is TGTGCCAGCGGGGGGGGAAAAGAGACCCAGTACTTC.

The chain has TRBV29-1 and TRBJ2-7; 10 bases are shared with TRBD1. The germline CDR1 and CDR2 sequences are SQVTM and ANQGSEA. The CDR3 runs 14 residues. With V trimmed by 3 bases and J by 3 bases, 5 bases remained unmatched. The chain's CDR3 is CSVELRTGGYEQYF. CDR3 nucleotide sequence: TGCAGCGTTGAGCTCAGGACAGGGGGCTACGAGCAGTACTTC.

The chain recombines TRBV7-9 with TRBJ2-5; 9 nucleotides line up with TRBD1. Unmatched junction bases numbered 14, after V lost 5 bases and J lost 7 bases. Germline assignment: CDR1 SEHNR and CDR2 FQNEAQ (reference sequence). The CDR3 sequence is 16 residues long. CDR3 loop: CASSPPGQGPKWTQYF. Here the CDR3 DNA reads TGTGCCAGCAGCCCACCGGGACAGGGCCCCAAGTGGACCCAGTACTTC. Together with reference TRBV7-9 and TRBJ2-5, the CDR3 gives the full variable domain: DTGVSQNPRHKITKRGQNVTFRCDPISEHNRLYWYRQTLGQGPEFLTYFQNEAQLEKSRLLSDRFSAERPKGSFSTLEIQRTEQGDSAMYLCASSPPGQGPKWTQYFGPGTRLLVL.

This chain connects TRBV7-8 to TRBJ2-1; no clear D. Germline CDR1 and CDR2: SGHVS and FQNEAQ. V shed 1 base and J shed 5 bases, with 18 bases lying between them. This CDR3 is built from 17 residues. Here the CDR3 DNA reads TGTGCCAGCAGCTTAGGAATACCAGGTGAATTTAACAATGAGCAGTTCTTC. It yields the protein CASSLGIPGEFNNEQFF.

The V call is TRBV19, the J call TRBJ2-7, with 14 bases aligning to TRBD2. Germline V gene lookup returns CDR1 LNHDA and CDR2 SQIVND (reference sequence). After removal of 4 bases from V and 0 bases from J, the junction contained 8 bases not matched to a gene. The CDR3 has 18 amino acids. Here the CDR3 DNA reads TGTGCCAGTAGTACAACAAGGACTAGCGGGAGGAGCTCCTACGAGCAGTACTTC. Translated, it gives CASSTTRTSGRSSYEQYF.

The chain couples TRBV4-1 to TRBJ1-6, with 8 bases fitting TRBD1. Germline loops: CDR1 MGHRA, CDR2 YSYEKL. The CDR3 runs to 15 residues. Trimming cost V 1 base and J 9 bases; bases outside gene matches: 5. CDR3 in amino acids: CASSQATGEGSPLHF. CDR3 bases: TGCGCCAGCAGCCAAGCGACAGGGGAAGGTTCACCCCTCCACTTT.

The rearrangement joins TRBV3-1 (or the pseudogene TRBV3-2) to TRBJ2-1, with 8 positions matching TRBD2. With 4 bases clipped from V and 7 bases from J, the junction kept 24 bases outside the gene matches. The CDR3 has 20 amino acids. The germline V gene has CDR1 LGHDT and CDR2 YNNKEL (reference sequence). The CDR3 spells CASSRRPPGLAGLLGNEQFF. CDR3 DNA sequence: TGTGCCAGCAGCCGAAGACCCCCGGGGCTAGCGGGCCTTCTGGGAAATGAGCAGTTCTTC.

The chain uses TRBV9 and TRBJ2-3; no definite D call. Trimming cost V 2 bases and J 2 bases, with 9 bases left between them. This CDR3 has 14 amino acids. The germline V gene encodes CDR1 SGDLS and CDR2 YYNGEE. In DNA, the CDR3 is TGTGCCAGCAGCGTCGGCGGATTCACAGATACGCAGTATTTT. Amino acids: CASSVGGFTDTQYF.